This T cell receptor (beta chain) was recorded in a study of blood T cells in healthy people across ages. This CDR3 is 17 amino acids long. The germline gives CDR1 ENHRY, CDR2 SYGVKD. Trimming removed 4 bases at V and 4 bases at J, with 22 bases between. Primers used in a second PCR of roughly 6 to 12 cycles were a sample-barcoded 5' primer and a J-beta primer mix. TCRdb re-called the 5' RACE reads through MiXCR, storing one row per CDR3 protein. Among 1.5 million to 2 million distinct CDR3 sequences listed, approximately 40% were seen once. Sequences were obtained from blood. The rearrangement links TRBV10-3 to TRBJ2-5; D might be TRBD1 or TRBD2, each matching 6 bases. This receptor was taken from a human donor in good health. CDR3 region: CAISVTKQWGATETQYF. The DNA for the CDR3 is TGTGCCATCAGTGTAACGAAACAGTGGGGGGCTACAGAGACCCAGTACTTC.